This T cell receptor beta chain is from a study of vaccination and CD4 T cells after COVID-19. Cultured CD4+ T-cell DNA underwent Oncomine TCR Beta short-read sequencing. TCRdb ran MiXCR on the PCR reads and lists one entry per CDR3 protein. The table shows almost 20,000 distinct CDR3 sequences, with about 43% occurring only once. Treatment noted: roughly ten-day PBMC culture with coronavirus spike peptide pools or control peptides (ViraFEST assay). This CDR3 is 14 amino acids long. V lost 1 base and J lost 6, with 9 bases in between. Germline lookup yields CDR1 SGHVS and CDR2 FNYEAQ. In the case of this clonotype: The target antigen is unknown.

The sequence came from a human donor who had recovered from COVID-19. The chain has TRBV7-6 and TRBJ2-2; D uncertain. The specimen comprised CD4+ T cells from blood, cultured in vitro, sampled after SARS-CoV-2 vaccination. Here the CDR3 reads CASSLESRAGELFF. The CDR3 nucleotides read TGTGCCAGCAGCTTAGAAAGTAGGGCCGGGGAGCTGTTTTTT. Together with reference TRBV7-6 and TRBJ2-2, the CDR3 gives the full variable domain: GAGVSQSPRYKVTKRGQDVALRCDPISGHVSLYWYRQALGQGPEFLTYFNYEAQQDKSGLPNDRFSAERPEGSISTLTIQRTEQRDSAMYRCASSLESRAGELFFGEGSRLTVL.